The 25 T cell receptor beta chains below all came from one sample that was sequenced in a study of blood T cell repertoires in COVID-19. TCRdb's table, derived via immunoSEQ multiplex PCR, lists solely in-frame clones and lacks some. The table has approximately 76,000 clones, roughly 86% seen once; the top ten hold about 1.9%. Sequencing input: peripheral blood. The receptors were gathered from a woman aged 55-70 years with acute or convalescent COVID-19.

The J gene is TRBJ2-1, the V gene TRBV5-1; possible D gene TRBD1, 6 bases. V was shortened by 2 bases and J by 6 bases, with 15 bases between the two germline ends. CDR1 and CDR2 from the germline V gene are SGHRS and YFSETQ. This CDR3 contains 15 residues. CDR3 sequence: CASSLLPGQVNEQFF. DNA for the CDR3: TGCGCCAGCAGCTTACTACCGGGACAAGTCAATGAGCAGTTCTTC. Full variable domain (rest looked up from reference TRBV5-1 and TRBJ2-1): KAGVTQTPRYLIKTRGQQVTLSCSPISGHRSVSWYQQTPGQGLQFLFEYFSETQRNKGNFPGRFSGRQFSNSRSEMNVSTLELGDSALYLCASSLLPGQVNEQFFGPGTRLTVL.

The chain has TRBV4-3 and TRBJ2-7; 7 bases map to TRBD2. CDR1 and CDR2 from the germline V gene are LGHNA and YSLEER. V dropped 0 bases and J dropped 5; count of bases not matched to a gene: 7. The CDR3 has 15 residues. Here the CDR3 reads CASSQDPAGWNEQYF. The CDR3 nucleotides read TGCGCCAGCAGCCAAGATCCAGCGGGGTGGAACGAGCAGTACTTC.

This chain joins TRBV29-1 and TRBJ1-6; 7 nucleotides line up with TRBD1. The CDR3 is made up of 14 amino acids. The V segment lost 6 bases and the J segment 8 bases; nucleotides outside the gene matches: 10. In germline, CDR1 is SQVTM, CDR2 ANQGSEA. The CDR3 loop reads CSVGGPQGDSPLHF. In nucleotides, the CDR3 is TGCAGCGTGGGTGGACCCCAGGGGGATTCACCCCTCCACTTT.

This clone was picked up a small number of times. Other DNA sequences of this sample code for an identical CDR3. This chain connects TRBV3-1 (or the pseudogene TRBV3-2) to TRBJ1-2; TRBD1 matches 7 bases. The V gene's germline CDR1 is LGHDT and CDR2 YNNKEL (reference sequence). This CDR3 has 14 residues. With 0 bases clipped from V and 7 bases from J, the junction kept 5 bases outside the gene matches. CDR3 DNA: TGTGCCAGCAGCCAAGATGACAGGGACGGTGGCTACACCTTC. Protein product: CASSQDDRDGGYTF.

V is TRBV7-9 and J is TRBJ2-2; 9 bases match TRBD1. The CDR3 covers 16 residues. Germline CDR1 is SEHNR and CDR2 is FQNEAQ (reference sequence). V lost 5 bases and J lost 6; bases outside the gene matches: 10. CDR3 sequence (DNA): TGTGCCAGCAGCGGGGGACAGGGTCGATATCCCGGGGAGCTGTTTTTT. As protein: CASSGGQGRYPGELFF.

V is TRBV30 and J is TRBJ1-5; a weak D match, TRBD1 (5 bases). The ends were cut back, 2 bases at V and 4 bases at J, with 9 bases in the middle. In germline, CDR1 is GTSNPN, CDR2 SVGIG (reference sequence). This CDR3 has 13 amino acids. CDR3 DNA: TGTGCCTGGAGTCGACAGAATAATCAGCCCCAGCATTTT. It encodes CAWSRQNNQPQHF.

The chain employs TRBV30 and TRBJ1-1, with D possibly matching TRBD1 (5 bases). The CDR3 is 12 residues long. The germline V gene encodes CDR1 GTSNPN and CDR2 SVGIG (reference sequence). V lost 3 bases and J lost 6, with 11 bases in between. In nucleotides, the CDR3 is TGTGCCTGGAGATGGCAGGGCCCTGAAGCTTTCTTT. It encodes CAWRWQGPEAFF. Full variable domain (outside the CDR3, taken from reference TRBV30 and TRBJ1-1): SQTIHQWPATLVQPVGSPLSLECTVEGTSNPNLYWYRQAAGRGLQLLFYSVGIGQISSEVPQNLSASRPQDRQFILSSKKLLLSDSGFYLCAWRWQGPEAFFGQGTRLTVV.

The CDR3 region has the DNA TGTGCCAGCAGTTTACAGGGTAACACAGATACGCAGTATTTT. Protein product: CASSLQGNTDTQYF. The chain uses TRBV27 and TRBJ2-3, with a weak D call TRBD1 (5 bases). CDR1 is MNHEY and CDR2 is SMNVEV in the germline V gene (reference sequence). V was clipped by 2 bases and J by 2 bases, with 8 bases between them. The CDR3 has 14 amino acids.

This clone was seen only once. V and J are TRBV5-6 and TRBJ2-1; TRBD2 aligns across 8 bases. The CDR3 extends over 15 amino acids. V was pared by 0 bases and J by 7 bases, with 6 bases of the junction left unmatched. Germline-derived CDR1 and CDR2 are SGHDT and YYEEEE. In DNA, the CDR3 is TGTGCCAGCAGCTTGGCCCCCGGGGGGGCAAATGAGCAGTTCTTC. Its protein is CASSLAPGGANEQFF. The full variable domain, completed using reference TRBV5-6 and TRBJ2-1, is DAGVTQSPTHLIKTRGQQVTLRCSPKSGHDTVSWYQQALGQGPQFIFQYYEEEERQRGNFPDRFSGHQFPNYSSELNVNALLLGDSALYLCASSLAPGGANEQFFGPGTRLTVL.

The J gene is TRBJ2-7, the V gene TRBV19, with D unclear. Germline V gives CDR1 LNHDA, CDR2 SQIVND (reference sequence). The CDR3 sequence is 14 residues long. V lost 3 bases to trimming and J lost 4 bases, with 13 bases between them. This chain's CDR3 is CASSIVSGEYEQYF. CDR3 nucleotide sequence: TGTGCCAGTAGTATCGTGTCTGGAGAGTACGAGCAGTACTTC.

V gene TRBV7-2 combines with J gene TRBJ2-1; 11 bases agree with TRBD2. Germline CDR1 SGHTA, CDR2 FQGNSA. The CDR3 contains 13 residues. The V segment lost 8 bases and the J segment 4 bases; nucleotides outside the gene matches: 1. The CDR3 loop is CASGLAGYNEQFF. CDR3 nucleotide sequence: TGTGCCAGCGGACTAGCGGGTTACAATGAGCAGTTCTTC.

V gene TRBV18 combines with J gene TRBJ2-6, with D tentatively TRBD1 (5 bases). V lost 3 bases to trimming and J lost 1 base, with 16 bases between them. CDR1 and CDR2 from the germline V gene are KGHSH and LQKENI. The CDR3 runs 18 residues. The CDR3 DNA sequence: TGTGCCAGCTCACCGATAACAGGTGGAAGGTCTGGGGCCAACGTCCTGACTTTC. Amino acid sequence: CASSPITGGRSGANVLTF.

This clone occurred once. The CDR3 loop reads CASSLDSVSYNEQFF. The CDR3 DNA is TGTGCCAGCAGCTTAGATTCGGTATCCTACAATGAGCAGTTCTTC. The chain employs TRBV7-3 and TRBJ2-1; D unclear. Trimming removed 2 bases from V and 1 base from J, with 9 bases in between. This CDR3 spans 15 amino acids. Germline loops: CDR1 SGHTA, CDR2 FQGTGA.

The J gene is TRBJ2-5, the V gene TRBV5-1, with TRBD2 identical over 8 bases. Trimming took 0 bases from V and 9 from J; bases not matched to a gene: 4. Germline V lookup: CDR1 SGHRS, CDR2 YFSETQ. The CDR3 is made up of 13 amino acids. This CDR3 is CASSLEGSGAQYF. Written as DNA, the CDR3 is TGCGCCAGCAGCTTGGAAGGTAGCGGGGCCCAGTACTTC.

The chain has TRBV28 and TRBJ2-1, with 10 bases matching TRBD1. The CDR3 loop spans 15 amino acids. Unmatched junction bases numbered 3, after V lost 3 bases and J lost 4 bases. Germline loops: CDR1 MDHEN, CDR2 SYDVKM. The CDR3 region is CASSFRTGGYNEQFF. In DNA, the CDR3 is TGTGCCAGCAGTTTTAGGACAGGGGGGTACAATGAGCAGTTCTTC.

The V call is TRBV4-2, the J call TRBJ2-7, with D possibly matching TRBD1 (7 bases). Trimming left V 0 bases short and J 7 bases short, with 16 bases between. This CDR3 has 15 amino acids. The V gene's germline CDR1 is LGHNA and CDR2 YNFKEQ. This CDR3 reads CASSQDISPGGEQYF. The DNA for the CDR3 is TGTGCCAGCAGCCAAGATATATCCCCAGGGGGGGAGCAGTACTTC.

This sequence joins TRBV3-1 (or the pseudogene TRBV3-2) and TRBJ2-7, with no clear D. CDR1 and CDR2 from the germline V gene are LGHDT and YNNKEL (reference sequence). V shed 0 bases and J shed 0 bases, with 6 bases lying between them. The CDR3 spans 14 residues. DNA of the CDR3: TGTGCCAGCAGCCAAGATCCGAGCTCCTACGAGCAGTACTTC. It translates to CASSQDPSSYEQYF.

The chain recombines TRBV7-2 with TRBJ2-2, with a weak D call TRBD2 (5 bases). Germline V lookup: CDR1 SGHTA, CDR2 FQGNSA. The CDR3 extends over 14 amino acids. The V and J ends lost 7 bases and 1 base respectively, with 10 bases between them. This chain's CDR3 is CASTPGRNTGELFF. The CDR3 DNA sequence: TGTGCCAGCACCCCGGGGAGGAACACCGGGGAGCTGTTTTTT.

The rearrangement uses TRBV19 and TRBJ2-2; D remains ambiguous. Germline lookup yields CDR1 LNHDA and CDR2 SQIVND (reference sequence). With 6 bases removed from V and 1 base from J, the gap between germline ends came to 6 bases. This CDR3 spans 13 amino acids. The CDR3 DNA reads as TGTGCCAGTAGATTTCTGAACACCGGGGAGCTGTTTTTT. This codes for CASRFLNTGELFF. The whole variable domain, filled in from reference TRBV19 and TRBJ2-2, reads DGGITQSPKYLFRKEGQNVTLSCEQNLNHDAMYWYRQDPGQGLRLIYYSQIVNDFQKGDIAEGYSVSREKKESFPLTVTSAQKNPTAFYLCASRFLNTGELFFGEGSRLTVL.

The genes are TRBV7-2 and TRBJ2-7; TRBD1 matches at 9 bases. Trimming removed 5 bases from V and 2 bases from J; junction bases left unmatched: 7. CDR1 and CDR2 from the germline V gene are SGHTA and FQGNSA. The CDR3 totals 15 residues. For the CDR3, the DNA is TGTGCCAGCAGCGACGGACAGGGGCGCCCCTACGAGCAGTACTTC. Translation gives CASSDGQGRPYEQYF.

The V and J genes are TRBV27 and TRBJ2-7; the D gene is possibly TRBD2 (6 bases). V lost 2 bases and J 2 bases, leaving 10 bases between the germline ends. The CDR3 sequence is 14 residues long. Germline-derived CDR1 and CDR2 are MNHEY and SMNVEV (reference sequence). The CDR3 DNA follows: TGTGCCAGCAGTTTAGTGGGGGGTACCTACGAGCAGTACTTC. This sequence encodes CASSLVGGTYEQYF.

This clone was seen a handful of times. This chain links TRBV5-6 with TRBJ1-1; 10 positions agree with TRBD1. Germline CDR1 reads SGHDT; CDR2 reads YYEEEE. V dropped 0 bases and J dropped 5; count of bases not matched to a gene: 7. The CDR3 runs 16 residues. CDR3 nucleotide sequence: TGTGCCAGCAGCTTGGCGGGGGGACAGGGGATAACTGAAGCTTTCTTT. It specifies CASSLAGGQGITEAFF. The full variable domain, rest sourced from reference TRBV5-6 and TRBJ1-1, is DAGVTQSPTHLIKTRGQQVTLRCSPKSGHDTVSWYQQALGQGPQFIFQYYEEEERQRGNFPDRFSGHQFPNYSSELNVNALLLGDSALYLCASSLAGGQGITEAFFGQGTRLTVV.

V is TRBV6-1 and J is TRBJ1-1; no clear D. Germline values: CDR1 MNHNS, CDR2 SASEGT. This CDR3 spans 14 amino acids. Trimming took 3 bases from V and 1 from J, leaving 9 bases between them. The CDR3 DNA follows: TGTGCCAGCAGTGATCCAGTTCCGAACACTGAAGCTTTCTTT. Translating gives CASSDPVPNTEAFF.

The rearrangement joins TRBV6-6 to TRBJ1-5, with a possible D match to TRBD1 (6 bases). From germline, CDR1 is MNHNY and CDR2 SVGAGI (reference sequence). V shed 7 bases and J shed 5 bases, with 21 bases lying between them. The CDR3 length is 16 residues. The CDR3 is CASTLQGTKGDQPQHF. DNA of the CDR3: TGTGCCAGCACCCTACAGGGTACAAAGGGGGATCAGCCCCAGCATTTT.

V is TRBV6-5 and J is TRBJ1-2, with D tentatively TRBD1 (5 bases). CDR3 length: 13 residues. Germline assignment: CDR1 MNHEY and CDR2 SVGAGI. The V gene lost 9 bases and the J gene lost 1 base, with 12 bases spanning the gap. CDR3 protein: CASHRQINYGYTF. For the CDR3, the DNA is TGTGCCAGTCACCGACAGATTAACTATGGCTACACCTTC.